Below are 18 T cell receptor beta chains sequenced from a single sample in a study of control samples from healthy donors and cancer patients. Method: immunoSEQ multiplex PCR; TCRdb's copy keeps in-frame clones and lacks some. Of 75,000 to 100,000 clones in the sample, roughly 86% were seen once. Source material: blood. The receptors were sampled from a man aged 55 to 70 in good health.

The V and J genes are TRBV11-3 and TRBJ2-7, with D perhaps TRBD2 (6 bases). CDR3 length: 15 residues. V gave up 1 base and J gave up 3 bases, with 13 bases separating them. CDR1 and CDR2 from the germline V gene are SGHNT and YENEEA. The CDR3 region has the DNA TGTGCCAGCAGCTTAGGACCGGGACTGGACTACGAGCAGTACTTC. The encoded protein is CASSLGPGLDYEQYF.

The chain is built from TRBV12-3 or TRBV12-4 and TRBJ1-2; D is undetermined. This CDR3 is built from 11 residues. Trimming removed 2 bases at V and 8 bases at J, with 6 bases between. The CDR3 loop is CASSLLRGYTF. DNA for the CDR3: TGTGCCAGCAGTTTATTGCGGGGCTACACCTTC.

For the CDR3, the DNA is TGTGCCAGTAGCCCGGGACTAGTCTACGAGCAGTACTTC. Translation gives CASSPGLVYEQYF. The chain employs TRBV19 and TRBJ2-7; 8 nucleotides align to TRBD2. The germline gives CDR1 LNHDA, CDR2 SQIVND (reference sequence). With V trimmed by 6 bases and J by 3 bases, 4 bases remained unmatched. The CDR3 has 13 amino acids.

Comment on this clone: The junction differs from germline at one of its ends, possibly a read error. The rearrangement uses TRBV5-1 and TRBJ2-5, with D perhaps matching TRBD1 or TRBD2 (5 bases each). The CDR3 spans 12 residues. Germline loops: CDR1 SGHRS, CDR2 YFSETQ. CDR3 DNA sequence: TGCGCCAGCAGCTTGGAAGGGGAGACCCGGTACTTC. Protein: CASSLEGETRYF.

The chain links TRBV19 to TRBJ1-2, with a tentative D call TRBD1 (5 bases). The ends were cut back, 0 bases at V and 2 bases at J, with 10 bases in the middle. CDR3 length: 15 amino acids. Germline CDR1 LNHDA, CDR2 SQIVND (reference sequence). The CDR3 DNA reads as TGTGCCAGTAGTATAGATCTGGGGCGGAACTATGGCTACACCTTC. This codes for CASSIDLGRNYGYTF.

The rearrangement links TRBV6-5 to TRBJ2-5; 8 bases map to TRBD1. The CDR3 has 15 residues. Germline CDR1 MNHEY, CDR2 SVGAGI. The trim removed 8 bases at V and 5 bases at J, leaving 13 bases unmatched. DNA of the CDR3: TGTGCCAGCGTCCCCTCGAGGGACAGGCCCGAGACCCAGTACTTC. This translates into CASVPSRDRPETQYF.

The chain carries TRBV12-3 or TRBV12-4 and TRBJ2-5, with a possible D match to TRBD1 (5 bases). The CDR3 has 13 amino acids. V lost 6 bases, J lost 1 base, and 9 bases lay in between. The CDR3 DNA follows: TGTGCCAGCAGAGACAGCAGCCAAGAGACCCAGTACTTC. This translates into CASRDSSQETQYF.

This sequence joins TRBV6-5 and TRBJ2-1; the D gene is possibly TRBD2 (6 bases). Trimming shortened V by 5 bases and J by 4 bases, and 15 bases separated the two germline ends. The CDR3 is 15 amino acids. Germline CDR1 reads MNHEY; CDR2 reads SVGAGI. The CDR3 region is CASSTEGRVYNEQFF. The CDR3, as DNA: TGTGCCAGCAGTACGGAGGGAAGGGTGTACAATGAGCAGTTCTTC.

The chain recombines TRBV5-4 with TRBJ2-5; a possible D gene is TRBD2 (6 bases). The CDR3 has 12 amino acids. Germline CDR1 SGHNT, CDR2 YYREEE (reference sequence). V lost 5 bases and J lost 1, with 6 bases in between. CDR3: CASRGLQETQYF. DNA of the CDR3: TGTGCCAGCAGGGGACTCCAAGAGACCCAGTACTTC.

The genes are TRBV21-1 and TRBJ2-5; the table's D gene call, TRBD2, was not cross checked with the DNA. TRBV21-1 is deemed a pseudogene. The CDR3 contains 16 residues. This CDR3 is CASSTTPGFPPGVQYF. The CDR3 DNA follows: TGTGCCAGCAGCACAACACCGGGATTCCCCCCCGGGGTCCAGTACTTC.

This chain joins TRBV9 and TRBJ1-1; no clear D. CDR1 and CDR2 (germline): SGDLS, YYNGEE. V shed 4 bases and J shed 1 base, with 11 bases lying between them. The CDR3 is made up of 14 amino acids. The CDR3 nucleotides read TGTGCCAGCAGCCCCATCCCCCAGAACACTGAAGCTTTCTTT. Its protein is CASSPIPQNTEAFF.

The V gene is TRBV6-5, the J gene TRBJ1-2; 9 bases fit TRBD1. The CDR3 is made up of 14 amino acids. Losses at the gene ends were 6 bases for V and 8 bases for J; bases not matched to a gene: 10. The germline gives CDR1 MNHEY, CDR2 SVGAGI. CDR3 amino acids: CASSWDRVGEGYTF. CDR3 in DNA: TGTGCCAGCAGCTGGGACAGGGTGGGGGAGGGCTACACCTTC.

This chain uses TRBV10-2 with TRBJ2-5, with D hard to call. V gave up 8 bases and J gave up 2 bases, with 18 bases separating them. This CDR3 spans 15 amino acids. Germline CDR1 is WSHSY and CDR2 is SAAADI. The CDR3 bases are TGCGCCAGCGCGAAAGAGGCGCCGCGGCAAGAGACCCAGTACTTC. It specifies CASAKEAPRQETQYF.

The V gene is TRBV7-9, the J gene TRBJ2-1, with a tentative D call TRBD2 (5 bases). Trimming pared 1 base from V and 9 bases from J, leaving 13 bases between. Germline loops: CDR1 SEHNR, CDR2 FQNEAQ (reference sequence). CDR3 length: 14 residues. This CDR3 is CASSLVASGSEQFF. The DNA for the CDR3 is TGTGCCAGCAGCTTAGTCGCGAGTGGGAGTGAGCAGTTCTTC.

The J gene is TRBJ1-5, the V gene TRBV7-8; TRBD1 is a possible D gene (6 bases). Germline CDR1 reads SGHVS; CDR2 reads FQNEAQ. This CDR3 region has 15 residues. V dropped 3 bases and J dropped 5 bases, with 14 bases sitting between them. CDR3 amino acids: CASSFRTERDQPQHF. The CDR3 region has the DNA TGTGCCAGCAGCTTTCGGACAGAACGAGATCAGCCCCAGCATTTT.

The rearrangement uses TRBV10-1 and TRBJ2-3; no clear D gene. V shed 5 bases and J shed 4 bases, with 19 bases lying between them. The CDR3 covers 16 residues. Per germline, CDR1 WNHNN and CDR2 SYGVQD (reference sequence). The DNA for the CDR3 is TGCGCCAGCAGTCTTAATGGAAGATGGGGTCCAGATACGCAGTATTTT. Its translation is CASSLNGRWGPDTQYF.

This rearrangement joins TRBV30 to TRBJ1-6; D gene ambiguous. The V and J ends lost 4 bases and 14 bases respectively, with 12 bases between them. Germline V gene lookup returns CDR1 GTSNPN and CDR2 SVGIG (reference sequence). CDR3 length: 11 amino acids. The CDR3 DNA is TGTGCCTGGACTTATATCGGGACCCTCCACTTT. Residues: CAWTYIGTLHF.

J is TRBJ1-3 and V is TRBV4-1, with 7 bases that match TRBD1. V lost 1 base to trimming and J lost 2 bases; unmatched junction nucleotides: 11. Germline V gives CDR1 MGHRA, CDR2 YSYEKL. This CDR3 is built from 18 residues. CDR3 sequence (DNA): TGCGCCAGCAGCCAAGGCGGAAGGGGCAGGGGGACTGGAAACACCATATATTTT. This translates into CASSQGGRGRGTGNTIYF.